The clone carrying this T cell receptor beta chain appeared many times. TCRdb itself ran the RACE reads through MiXCR, one entry per CDR3 protein. The table records 80,000 to 95,000 distinct CDR3 sequences, around a tenth of them present only once. The data originate from a study of human T cells and chemical hapten exposure. Time point described: patch test 1, 2 weeks after DPC sensitization. Treatment here: therapeutic diphenylcyclopropenone sensitization with weekly scalp DPC. Those who donated were patients with alopecia, 18 to 70 years of age, and suitable for DPC. The germline V gene has CDR1 SGHTA and CDR2 FQGNSA. V lost 4 bases and J lost 4; bases outside the gene matches: 7. This CDR3 is built from 15 residues.

This sequence originates from a woman aged 45-59 years with alopecia areata. Some clones in this sample may be carry-over from other donors' samples. Sequencing was performed on whole blood, taken in connection with sensitization to the hapten diphenylcyclopropenone (DPC). The chain employs TRBV7-2 and TRBJ2-5; 9 bases fit TRBD1. The CDR3 loop is CASSSNRGRRETQYF. CDR3 sequence (DNA): TGTGCCAGCAGCTCGAACAGGGGGCGTAGAGAGACCCAGTACTTC. The full variable domain, in which reference TRBV7-2 and TRBJ2-5 provide the parts outside the CDR3, is GAGVSQSPSNKVTEKGKDVELRCDPISGHTALYWYRQSLGQGLEFLIYFQGNSAPDKSGLPSDRFSAERTGGSVSTLTIQRTQQEDSAVYLCASSSNRGRRETQYFGPGTRLLVL.